This TCR beta chain was identified during a study of T-cell memory formation after mild COVID-19 (dated by TCRdb to the early 2020s). As for the study more broadly: Most TCR sequence clusters were specific to one of the two donors. T-cell clones expanding and contracting after mild COVID-19 in a couple of donors were tracked by longitudinal TCRalpha and TCRbeta repertoire sequencing. The cohort was made up of two young adult volunteers, one female and one male, who were previously healthy. Points the paper makes about the study in general: From day 15 to 85, contracting clones showed balanced CD4/CD8 phenotypes, whereas a second wave of clones that expanded from day 15 to 37 leaned towards CD4+. Contracting CD4+ clones were found mainly in CM and EM memory subsets, while CD8+ clones were enriched in EMRA. Only a couple of mild cases were covered by the study, and larger cohorts that include severe cases with pre-infection samples were considered necessary. The second-wave clones that peaked on day 37 were not confirmed to be SARS-CoV-2 specific. Some responding clones were found in pre-infection memory, which suggests that pre-existing cross-reactive memory T cells took part in the SARS-CoV-2 response.

Ficoll-Paque density gradient centrifugation was used to isolate PBMCs. The sequencer listed for this sample is Illumina NovaSeq 6000. Using 5'RACE with constant-segment primers, TCRalpha and TCRbeta cDNA libraries were constructed, with sample barcodes and unique molecular identifiers added in the process. RNA was extracted from every sample with Trizol reagent. The libraries were amplified in two PCR steps, and the second step added a second sample barcode and Illumina TruSeq adapters. Sequencing of the libraries was done on an Illumina NovaSeq, producing 2 x 150 bp paired-end reads. The original methods were these. Demultiplexing of reads and collapsing into UMI-guided consensus sequences were performed with migec v1.2.7. With mixcr v2.1.11, UMI consensuses were aligned to TRA and TRB V and J templates and assembled into clonotypes. A clonotype was counted as expanded or contracted only when both edgeR and NoisET called the clonotype significant, with the noise models trained on biological replicates. For edgeR calls, a false discovery rate-adjusted p below 0.01 and a log2 fold-change threshold of 1 were applied. As an exploratory analysis of dynamics, max-normalized trajectories of the 1000 most abundant clonotypes were examined by PCA with hierarchical clustering. Each responding clone was given a CD4 or CD8 phenotype based on the CD4+ and CD8+ repertoires, which had been sequenced separately. TCRdb passed the public sequencing reads through fastp at Q25 and MiXCR, retaining productive beta sequences. A single entry per CDR3 protein holds the most common genes and DNA from its merged rows. The V and J calls here are based on TCRdb, not the publication. The sample profile shows roughly 200,000 distinct CDR3 sequences; 20% to 25% of them were found once. Together, the top ten hold roughly 24% of the sample.

Counted from cysteine to phenylalanine, this CDR3 has 16 amino acids. Only CDR3 DNA remains: 48 bases, in frame from the first base. The germline V end is reduced by 0 bases and the J end by 0 bases; junction bases left unmatched: 6. As encoded in the germline V gene, CDR1 is SGHRS while CDR2 is YFSETQ. This clonotype has more than one count but fewer than ten. This receptor's antigen is unknown. Base qualities are not provided; no much larger clone lies one nucleotide away. The chain is encoded by TRBV5-1 joined to TRBJ2-7; 7 middle bases align to TRBD2. Specimen: PBMCs or a T cell subset sorted from them (not recorded which). The clonotype comes from an adult woman who had mild COVID-19 (a few samples of this study predate the infection). The sample titles of this study are shuffled in the database, so cell type and time point are left out; the donor was told from shared clones. The nucleotide sequence is TGCGCCAGCAGCTTGGGACTAGCCCGGCCCTCCTACGAGCAGTACTTC. Translated, it gives CASSLGLARPSYEQYF.